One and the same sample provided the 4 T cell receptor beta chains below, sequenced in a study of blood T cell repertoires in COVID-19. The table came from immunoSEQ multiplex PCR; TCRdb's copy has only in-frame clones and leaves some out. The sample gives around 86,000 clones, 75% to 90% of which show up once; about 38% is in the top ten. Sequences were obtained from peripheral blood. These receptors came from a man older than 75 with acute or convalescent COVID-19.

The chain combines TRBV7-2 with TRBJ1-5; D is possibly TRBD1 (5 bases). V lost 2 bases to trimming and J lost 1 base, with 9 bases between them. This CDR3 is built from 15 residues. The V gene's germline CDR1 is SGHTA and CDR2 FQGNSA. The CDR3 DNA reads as TGTGCCAGCAGCTTACTGGCAGGGAGCAATCAGCCCCAGCATTTT. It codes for CASSLLAGSNQPQHF.

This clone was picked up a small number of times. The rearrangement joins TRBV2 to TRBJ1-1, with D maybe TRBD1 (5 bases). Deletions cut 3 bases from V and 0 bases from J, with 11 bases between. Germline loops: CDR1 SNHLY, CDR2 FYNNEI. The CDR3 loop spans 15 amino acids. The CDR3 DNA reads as TGTGCCAGCAGTGAGCTGGGGCGGTTGAACACTGAAGCTTTCTTT. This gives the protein CASSELGRLNTEAFF.

This CDR3 reads CSARRGSEQFF. The CDR3 DNA reads TGCAGTGCTAGACGCGGGTCTGAGCAGTTCTTC. The rearrangement links TRBV20-1 to TRBJ2-1, with a possible D match to TRBD2 (5 bases). Trimming took off 2 bases at V and 9 bases at J, with 8 bases between the two ends. In germline, CDR1 is DFQATT, CDR2 SNEGSKA (reference sequence). The CDR3 is made up of 11 amino acids.

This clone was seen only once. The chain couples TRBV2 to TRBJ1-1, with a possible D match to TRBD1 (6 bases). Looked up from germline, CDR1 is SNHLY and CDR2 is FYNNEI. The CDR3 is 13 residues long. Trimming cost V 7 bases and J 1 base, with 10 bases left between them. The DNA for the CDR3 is TGTGCCAGCACCCGGGACACGAACACTGAAGCTTTCTTT. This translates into CASTRDTNTEAFF.